This TCR beta chain was recorded in a study of blood T cell repertoires in COVID-19. Assay: immunoSEQ multiplex PCR; the TCRdb copy retains only in-frame clones and omits some. This sample has under 40,000 clones, with approximately 94% found just once. The V gene's germline CDR1 is SGHNT and CDR2 YENEEA. CDR3 size: 13 residues. V was pared by 6 bases and J by 7 bases, with 6 bases of the junction left unmatched. Input material: peripheral blood. The V call is TRBV11-3, the J call TRBJ2-1, with 7 bases identical to TRBD2. This clonotype originated in a human donor with active COVID-19. The donor label of this sample is uncertain. CDR3 residues: CASSMGGRNEQFF. In DNA, the CDR3 is TGTGCCAGCAGTATGGGGGGGAGGAATGAGCAGTTCTTC.